This entry features one TCR beta chain sequence. Its matching antigen is unknown. Assay used: immunoSEQ multiplex PCR; TCRdb lists only in-frame clones, some missing. The sample records about 9,600 clones, 98% to 99% being singletons. CDR3 size: 17 residues. V gave up 3 bases and J gave up 8 bases; unmatched junction bases: 16. CDR1 SGDLS and CDR2 YYNGEE come from the germline V gene. The data originate from a study of monozygotic twins with cystic fibrosis. General study findings and limits: The repertoire was suggested to be naive-dominated, clonality median around 0.0095. J usage was most co-twin-similar in 8 of 16 pairs, V in 13.

The V gene is TRBV9, the J gene TRBJ2-1; 8 bases line up with TRBD2. Sequencing was performed on blood. This receptor was identified in a girl aged 2 to 9 with cystic fibrosis. The CDR3: CASSEGRTGTSAYEQFF. The CDR3 DNA reads as TGTGCCAGCAGCGAGGGCCGCACGGGGACTAGTGCCTATGAGCAGTTCTTC.